There are a few counts of the clone carrying this T cell receptor beta chain. This specimen comes from a study of control samples from healthy donors and cancer patients. Clones were sequenced by immunoSEQ multiplex PCR, and TCRdb holds only the in-frame ones, with some missing. Here the sample spans roughly 100,000 clones, about 92% being singletons. Trimming cost V 6 bases and J 4 bases; bases outside gene matches: 12. Per germline, CDR1 SGHVS and CDR2 FNYEAQ. The CDR3 runs 15 residues. This TCR came from a woman aged 18-30 years in good health. Source material: blood. The chain recombines TRBV7-6 with TRBJ2-7; TRBD1 agrees at 7 bases. The CDR3 DNA reads TGTGCCAGCAGTCGAAACGCCGGGACAGAATACGAGCAGTACTTC. It specifies CASSRNAGTEYEQYF.